The 8 T cell receptor beta chains listed next were all sequenced from one sample in a study of breast tumors, draining lymph nodes, adjacent tissues. Via MiXCR, TCRdb re-called the multiplex PCR reads, giving one row per CDR3 protein. The sample includes around 170,000 distinct CDR3 sequences, about 33% of them seen just once. Samples came from axillary lymph nodes draining the breast cancer. The sequencing sample was made of axillary lymph node tissue. All receptors derive from a female donor with breast cancer. Some clones in this sample may be carry-over from other donors' samples.

Points on this clonotype: This CDR3 fails to terminate in the conserved phenylalanine or tryptophan, so it likely reflects a read error. Because the CDR3's place on the DNA is in doubt, the DNA is left out and the CDR3 is given as listed by TCRdb. The chain couples TRBV11-2 to TRBJ1-4. Germline V CDR1 and CDR2: SGHAT, FQNNGV. The CDR3 is made up of 13 amino acids, end residues included. CDR3 protein: CASTQYYEQYFGP.

This clonotype was detected many times. V usage is TRBV12-3 or TRBV12-4 and J usage is TRBJ1-2, with 7 positions matching TRBD1. V lost 5 bases, J lost 6 bases, and 3 bases stayed unmatched. The CDR3 is 12 amino acids. CDR3 in amino acids: CASSADRHGYTF. The DNA of the CDR3 is TGTGCCAGCAGTGCGGACAGGCATGGCTACACCTTC.

This clonotype was detected many times. The chain carries TRBV19 and TRBJ2-3, with D perhaps TRBD1 (7 bases). The V gene lost 6 bases and the J gene lost 2 bases, with 18 bases spanning the gap. Per germline, CDR1 LNHDA and CDR2 SQIVND (reference sequence). There are 16 residues in the CDR3. CDR3 sequence: CASSWRDSSYTDTQYF. The DNA for the CDR3 is TGTGCCAGTAGCTGGCGGGACAGCTCTTACACAGATACGCAGTATTTT.

This clonotype was seen only a few times. The chain combines TRBV20-1 with TRBJ2-7; D is uncertain. Trimming removed 3 bases at V and 6 bases at J, with 18 bases between. This CDR3 contains 14 residues. CDR1 and CDR2 from the germline V gene are DFQATT and SNEGSKA (reference sequence). This CDR3 reads CSASVTTSRSEQYF. CDR3 nucleotides: TGCAGTGCTAGTGTGACAACGTCTCGCTCCGAGCAGTACTTC.

For this clonotype: One base away lies a much larger clone, so this may be a sequencing read error. This rearrangement joins TRBV6-5 to TRBJ2-1, with D uncertain. The CDR3 loop spans 11 amino acids. Germline lookup yields CDR1 MNHEY and CDR2 SVGAGI. The CDR3 nucleotides read TGTGCCGGCAGATCGAACAATGAGCAGTTCTTC. Translated, it gives CAGRSNNEQFF.

The rearrangement uses TRBV27 and TRBJ1-5; D may be TRBD1 (5 bases). The germline CDR1 and CDR2 sequences are MNHEY and SMNVEV (reference sequence). With 6 bases removed from V and 5 bases from J, the gap between germline ends came to 23 bases. The CDR3 is 17 residues long. CDR3 region: CASRSGSKRGAHQPQHF. CDR3 in DNA: TGTGCCAGCAGATCAGGGAGCAAGCGTGGAGCGCATCAGCCCCAGCATTTT.

This clonotype was detected many times. The chain carries TRBV30 and TRBJ1-3; D not resolved. Trimming took 8 bases from V and 0 from J, leaving 14 bases between them. The V gene's germline CDR1 is GTSNPN and CDR2 SVGIG (reference sequence). This CDR3 has 14 residues. CDR3 bases: TGTGCCGGGCTTGTGGGGAGCTCTGGAAACACCATATATTTT. It encodes CAGLVGSSGNTIYF. The entire variable domain, with the rest obtained from reference TRBV30 and TRBJ1-3, is as follows: SQTIHQWPATLVQPVGSPLSLECTVEGTSNPNLYWYRQAAGRGLQLLFYSVGIGQISSEVPQNLSASRPQDRQFILSSKKLLLSDSGFYLCAGLVGSSGNTIYFGEGSWLTVV.

The chain carries TRBV11-1 and TRBJ2-3; D gene ambiguous. Trimming stripped 5 bases from V and 4 bases from J, with 13 bases between. CDR3 length: 14 amino acids. In germline, CDR1 is SGHAT, CDR2 FQDESV (reference sequence). CDR3 nucleotides: TGTGCCAGCAGCCATGGAAAAGCCCCAGATACGCAGTATTTT. Its protein is CASSHGKAPDTQYF.